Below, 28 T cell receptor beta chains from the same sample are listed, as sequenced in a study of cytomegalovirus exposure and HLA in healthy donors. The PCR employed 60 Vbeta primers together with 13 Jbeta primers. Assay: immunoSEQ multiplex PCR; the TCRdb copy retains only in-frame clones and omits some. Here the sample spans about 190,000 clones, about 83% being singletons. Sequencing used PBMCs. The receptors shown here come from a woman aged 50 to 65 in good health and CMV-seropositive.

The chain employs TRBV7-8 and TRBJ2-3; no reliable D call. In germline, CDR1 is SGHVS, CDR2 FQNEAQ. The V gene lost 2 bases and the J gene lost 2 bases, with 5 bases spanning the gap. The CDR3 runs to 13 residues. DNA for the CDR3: TGTGCCAGCAGCTTACCCTTCACAGATACGCAGTATTTT. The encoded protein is CASSLPFTDTQYF.

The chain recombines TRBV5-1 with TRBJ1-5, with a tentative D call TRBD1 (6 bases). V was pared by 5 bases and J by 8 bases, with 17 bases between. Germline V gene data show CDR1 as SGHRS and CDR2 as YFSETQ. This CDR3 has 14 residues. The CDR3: CASSSGGGREPQHF. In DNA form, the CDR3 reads TGCGCCAGCAGTTCGGGCGGGGGGCGGGAGCCCCAGCATTTT.

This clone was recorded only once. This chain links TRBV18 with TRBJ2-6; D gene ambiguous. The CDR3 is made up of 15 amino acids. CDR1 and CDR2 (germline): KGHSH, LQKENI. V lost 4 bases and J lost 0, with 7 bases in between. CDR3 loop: CASSLTASGANVLTF. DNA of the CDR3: TGTGCCAGCTCACTCACAGCCTCTGGGGCCAACGTCCTGACTTTC.

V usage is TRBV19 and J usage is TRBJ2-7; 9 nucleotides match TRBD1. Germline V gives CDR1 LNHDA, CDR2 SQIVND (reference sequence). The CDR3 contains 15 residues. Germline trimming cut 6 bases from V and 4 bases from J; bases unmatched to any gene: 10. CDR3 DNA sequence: TGTGCCAGTAGAACAGCCGGGACAGGGATATACGAGCAGTACTTC. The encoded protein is CASRTAGTGIYEQYF.

The CDR3 is CASSSPGLSNTGELFF. CDR3 sequence (DNA): TGTGCCAGCAGTTCACCGGGACTATCGAACACCGGGGAGCTGTTTTTT. The chain has TRBV6-5 and TRBJ2-2; 7 nucleotides align to TRBD2. CDR1 and CDR2 from the germline V gene are MNHEY and SVGAGI. The V segment lost 4 bases and the J segment 0 bases; nucleotides outside the gene matches: 5. This CDR3 has 16 residues.

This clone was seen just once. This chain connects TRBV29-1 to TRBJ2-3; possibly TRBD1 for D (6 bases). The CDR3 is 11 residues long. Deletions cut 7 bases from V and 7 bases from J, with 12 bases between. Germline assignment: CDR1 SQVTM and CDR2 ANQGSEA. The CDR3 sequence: CSASQGNTQYF. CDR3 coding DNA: TGCAGCGCTTCCCAGGGGAATACGCAGTATTTT.

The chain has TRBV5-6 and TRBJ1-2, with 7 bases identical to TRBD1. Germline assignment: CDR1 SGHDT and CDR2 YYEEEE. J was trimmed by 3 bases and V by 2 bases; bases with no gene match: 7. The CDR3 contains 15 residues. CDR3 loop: CASSLDRAHYYGYTF. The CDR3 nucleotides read TGTGCCAGCAGCTTAGACAGGGCTCATTACTATGGCTACACCTTC.

For the CDR3, the DNA is TGTGCCAGCAGGGCCGGACAGAACAATCAGCCCCAGCATTTT. Residues: CASRAGQNNQPQHF. The V call is TRBV28, the J call TRBJ1-5; TRBD1 is a possible D gene (6 bases). Germline V lookup: CDR1 MDHEN, CDR2 SYDVKM. The CDR3 totals 14 residues. V lost 6 bases and J lost 3, with 12 bases in between.

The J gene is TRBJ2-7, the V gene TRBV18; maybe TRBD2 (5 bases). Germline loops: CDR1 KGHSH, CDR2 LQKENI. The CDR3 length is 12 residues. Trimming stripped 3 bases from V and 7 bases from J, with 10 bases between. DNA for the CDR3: TGTGCCAGCTCACCTCCCGGGGAGGAGCAGTACTTC. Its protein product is CASSPPGEEQYF.

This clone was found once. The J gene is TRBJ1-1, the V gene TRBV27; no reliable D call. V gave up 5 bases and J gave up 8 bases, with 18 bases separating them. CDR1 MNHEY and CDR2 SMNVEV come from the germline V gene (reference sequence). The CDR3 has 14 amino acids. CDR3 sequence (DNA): TGTGCCAGCAGTCCCACGCAGGTACCAATGGAAGCTTTCTTT. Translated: CASSPTQVPMEAFF.

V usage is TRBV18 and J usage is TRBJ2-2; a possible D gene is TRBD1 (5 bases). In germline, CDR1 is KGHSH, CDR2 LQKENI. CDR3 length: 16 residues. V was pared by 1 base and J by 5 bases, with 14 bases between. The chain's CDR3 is CASSPLARQRTGELFF. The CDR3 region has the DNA TGTGCCAGCTCACCACTCGCCAGACAGAGGACCGGGGAGCTGTTTTTT.

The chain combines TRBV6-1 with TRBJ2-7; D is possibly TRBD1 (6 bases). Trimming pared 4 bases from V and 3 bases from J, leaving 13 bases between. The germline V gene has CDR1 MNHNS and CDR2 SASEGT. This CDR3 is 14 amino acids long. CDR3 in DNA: TGTGCCAGCAGTGTCCGGGACACGTACTACGAGCAGTACTTC. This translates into CASSVRDTYYEQYF.

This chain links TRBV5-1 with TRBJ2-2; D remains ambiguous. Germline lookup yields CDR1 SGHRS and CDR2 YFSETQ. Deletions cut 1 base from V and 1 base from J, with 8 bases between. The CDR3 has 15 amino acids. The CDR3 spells CASSLLPGNTGELFF. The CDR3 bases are TGCGCCAGCAGCTTGTTGCCGGGGAACACCGGGGAGCTGTTTTTT.

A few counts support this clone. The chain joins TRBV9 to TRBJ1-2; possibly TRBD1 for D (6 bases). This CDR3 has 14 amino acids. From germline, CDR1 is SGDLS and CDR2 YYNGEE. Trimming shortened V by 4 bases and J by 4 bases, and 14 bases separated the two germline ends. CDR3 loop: CASSPEQGSYGYTF. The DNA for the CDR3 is TGTGCCAGCAGCCCCGAACAGGGTAGCTATGGCTACACCTTC.

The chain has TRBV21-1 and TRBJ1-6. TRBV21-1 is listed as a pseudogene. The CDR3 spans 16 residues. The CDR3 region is CASSLPETPGGSPLHF. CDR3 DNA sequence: TGTGCCAGCAGCTTACCGGAGACACCTGGAGGATCACCCCTCCACTTT.

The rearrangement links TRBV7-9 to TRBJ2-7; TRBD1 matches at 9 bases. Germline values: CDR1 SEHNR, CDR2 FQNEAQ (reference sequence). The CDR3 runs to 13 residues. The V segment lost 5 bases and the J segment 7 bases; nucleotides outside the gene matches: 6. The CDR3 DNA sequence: TGTGCCAGCAGCCCACAGGGGGCTCTTGAGCAGTACTTC. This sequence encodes CASSPQGALEQYF. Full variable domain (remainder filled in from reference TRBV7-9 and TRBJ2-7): DTGVSQNPRHKITKRGQNVTFRCDPISEHNRLYWYRQTLGQGPEFLTYFQNEAQLEKSRLLSDRFSAERPKGSFSTLEIQRTEQGDSAMYLCASSPQGALEQYFGPGTRLTVT.

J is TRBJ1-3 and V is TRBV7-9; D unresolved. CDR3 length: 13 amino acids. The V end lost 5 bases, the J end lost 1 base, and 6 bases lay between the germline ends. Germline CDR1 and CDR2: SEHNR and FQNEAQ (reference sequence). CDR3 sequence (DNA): TGTGCCAGCAGCCCCAGGTCTGGAAACACCATATATTTT. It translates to CASSPRSGNTIYF. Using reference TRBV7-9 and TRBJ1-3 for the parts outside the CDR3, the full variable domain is DTGVSQNPRHKITKRGQNVTFRCDPISEHNRLYWYRQTLGQGPEFLTYFQNEAQLEKSRLLSDRFSAERPKGSFSTLEIQRTEQGDSAMYLCASSPRSGNTIYFGEGSWLTVV.

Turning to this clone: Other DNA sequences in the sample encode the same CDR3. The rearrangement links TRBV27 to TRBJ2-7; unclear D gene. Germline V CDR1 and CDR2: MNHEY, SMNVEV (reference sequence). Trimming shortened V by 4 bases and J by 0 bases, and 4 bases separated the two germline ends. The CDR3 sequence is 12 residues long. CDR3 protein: CASSSSSYEQYF. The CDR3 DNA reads TGTGCCAGCAGTTCTAGCTCCTACGAGCAGTACTTC.

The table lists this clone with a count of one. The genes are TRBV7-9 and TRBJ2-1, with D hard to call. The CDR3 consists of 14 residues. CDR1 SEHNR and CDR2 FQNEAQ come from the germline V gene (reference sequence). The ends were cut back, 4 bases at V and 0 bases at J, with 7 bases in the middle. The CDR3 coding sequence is TGTGCCAGCAGCTGGGCAGGCTCCTACAATGAGCAGTTCTTC. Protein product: CASSWAGSYNEQFF.

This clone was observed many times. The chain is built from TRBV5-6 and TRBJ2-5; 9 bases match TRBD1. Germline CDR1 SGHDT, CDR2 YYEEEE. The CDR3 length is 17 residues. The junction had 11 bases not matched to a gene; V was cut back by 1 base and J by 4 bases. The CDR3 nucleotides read TGTGCCAGCAGCTTGACGGGACAGGGACTCTCAGGAGAGACCCAGTACTTC. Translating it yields CASSLTGQGLSGETQYF.

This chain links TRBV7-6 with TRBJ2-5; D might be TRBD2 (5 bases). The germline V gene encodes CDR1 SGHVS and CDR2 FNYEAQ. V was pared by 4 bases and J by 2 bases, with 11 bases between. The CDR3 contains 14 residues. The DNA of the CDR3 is TGTGCCAGCAGCTCCAATCGGGGACAAGAGACCCAGTACTTC. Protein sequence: CASSSNRGQETQYF.

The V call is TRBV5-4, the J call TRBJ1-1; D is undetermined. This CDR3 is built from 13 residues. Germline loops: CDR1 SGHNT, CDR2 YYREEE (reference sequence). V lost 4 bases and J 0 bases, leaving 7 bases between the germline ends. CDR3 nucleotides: TGTGCCAGCAGCCCCGGGGTGAACACTGAAGCTTTCTTT. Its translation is CASSPGVNTEAFF. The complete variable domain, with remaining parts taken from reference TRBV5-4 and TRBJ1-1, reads ETGVTQSPTHLIKTRGQQVTLRCSSQSGHNTVSWYQQALGQGPQFIFQYYREEENGRGNFPPRFSGLQFPNYSSELNVNALELDDSALYLCASSPGVNTEAFFGQGTRLTVV.

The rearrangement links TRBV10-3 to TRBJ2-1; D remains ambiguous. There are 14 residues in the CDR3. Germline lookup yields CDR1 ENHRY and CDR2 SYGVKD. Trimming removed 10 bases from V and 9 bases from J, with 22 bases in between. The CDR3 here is CATHHTLSGGEQFF. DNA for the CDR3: TGTGCCACCCATCACACGTTGTCCGGCGGTGAGCAGTTCTTC.

The CDR3 bases are TGTGCCAGTAAGACTTCGGGGAGTCGGGGAGATACGCAGTATTTT. Protein: CASKTSGSRGDTQYF. The chain links TRBV19 to TRBJ2-3; D might be TRBD2 (5 bases). The V end was cut by 7 bases, the J end by 5 bases, with 19 bases between. The germline V gene encodes CDR1 LNHDA and CDR2 SQIVND (reference sequence). This CDR3 is 15 amino acids long.

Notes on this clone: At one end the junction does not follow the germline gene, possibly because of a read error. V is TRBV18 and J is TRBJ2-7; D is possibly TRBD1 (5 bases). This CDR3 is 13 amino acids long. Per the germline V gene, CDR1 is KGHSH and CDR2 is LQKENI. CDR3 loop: CASSPNAWWTLDF. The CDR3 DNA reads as TGTGCCAGCTCACCAAATGCTTGGTGGACACTTGACTTC. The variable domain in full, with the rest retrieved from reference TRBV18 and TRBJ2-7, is NAGVMQNPRHLVRRRGQEARLRCSPMKGHSHVYWYRQLPEEGLKFMVYLQKENIIDESGMPKERFSAEFPKEGPSILRIQQVVRGDSAAYFCASSPNAWWTLDFGPGTRLTVT.

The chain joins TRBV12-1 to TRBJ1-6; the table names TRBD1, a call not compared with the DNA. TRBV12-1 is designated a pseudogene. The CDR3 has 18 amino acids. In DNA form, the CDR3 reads TGTGCCAGCATCAGTCCCGGGACAGGAATCTCCTATAATTCACCCCTCCACTTT. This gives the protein CASISPGTGISYNSPLHF.

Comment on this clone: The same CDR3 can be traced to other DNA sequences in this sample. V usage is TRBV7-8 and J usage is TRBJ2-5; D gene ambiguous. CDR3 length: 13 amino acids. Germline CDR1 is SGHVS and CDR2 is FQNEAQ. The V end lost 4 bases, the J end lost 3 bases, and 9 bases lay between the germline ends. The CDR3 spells CASSSSAEETQYF. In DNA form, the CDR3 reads TGTGCCAGCAGCTCCTCGGCGGAAGAGACCCAGTACTTC.

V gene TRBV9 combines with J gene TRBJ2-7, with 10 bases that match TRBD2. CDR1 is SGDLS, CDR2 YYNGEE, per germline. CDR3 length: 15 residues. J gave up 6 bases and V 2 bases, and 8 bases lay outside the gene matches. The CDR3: CASSVASGSLGEQYF. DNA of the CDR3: TGTGCCAGCAGCGTGGCTAGCGGGAGCCTCGGCGAGCAGTACTTC.